These 22 T cell receptor beta chains share one sample of origin, sequenced in a study of T cells after yellow fever vaccination. In TCRdb, the 5' RACE reads were re-called with MiXCR into one record per CDR3 protein. The sample contains hundreds of thousands of distinct CDR3 sequences, 9% to 15% of which appear only once. Material: PBMCs, obtained on the day of the yellow fever booster vaccination. The receptors were sampled from a young man who received the YFV17D yellow fever vaccine.

A few counts support this clonotype. The rearrangement joins TRBV2 to TRBJ2-3; perhaps TRBD2 as D (5 bases). Trimming removed 8 bases at V and 3 bases at J, with 12 bases between. There are 13 residues in the CDR3. Germline CDR1 and CDR2: SNHLY and FYNNEI. CDR3 DNA sequence: TGTGCCAGCTGTCGGGATTTGACAGATACGCAGTATTTT. It translates to CASCRDLTDTQYF.

CDR3: CASSQSGLIEQYF. The CDR3 bases are TGTGCCAGCAGCCAAAGCGGGTTAATCGAGCAGTACTTC. The rearrangement uses TRBV14 and TRBJ2-7, with a weak D call TRBD2 (6 bases). The V end was cut by 2 bases, the J end by 6 bases, with 11 bases between. The CDR3 is 13 residues long. Per germline, CDR1 SGHDN and CDR2 FVKESK.

This clonotype was recorded a few times. The rearrangement links TRBV11-2 to TRBJ2-1; weak D call: TRBD2 (5 bases). The CDR3 spans 13 residues. The V gene's germline CDR1 is SGHAT and CDR2 FQNNGV. V was pared by 7 bases and J by 5 bases, with 12 bases between. The CDR3 is CASTRGSDNEQFF. CDR3 nucleotide sequence: TGTGCCAGCACCCGAGGGTCGGACAATGAGCAGTTCTTC. The full variable domain, its missing parts supplied by reference TRBV11-2 and TRBJ2-1, is EAGVAQSPRYKIIEKRQSVAFWCNPISGHATLYWYQQILGQGPKLLIQFQNNGVVDDSQLPKDRFSAERLKGVDSTLKIQPAKLEDSAVYLCASTRGSDNEQFFGPGTRLTVL.

In its sample, this clonotype was seen a few times. The DNA for the CDR3 is TGTGCCAGCAGCTTAAGGGGAAAGCCAGATACGCAGTATTTT. This gives the protein CASSLRGKPDTQYF. The rearrangement uses TRBV7-2 and TRBJ2-3, with D perhaps TRBD1 (5 bases). The germline V and J ends were trimmed by 2 bases and 4 bases, with 10 bases remaining between them. Germline values: CDR1 SGHTA, CDR2 FQGNSA. The CDR3 totals 14 residues.

This clonotype was picked up a small number of times. V usage is TRBV5-4 and J usage is TRBJ2-1; D gene unclear. The V gene lost 3 bases and the J gene lost 5 bases, with 18 bases spanning the gap. Looked up from germline, CDR1 is SGHNT and CDR2 is YYREEE (reference sequence). This CDR3 is 16 amino acids long. The CDR3 protein is CASSSKTLENDNEQFF. In DNA form, the CDR3 reads TGTGCCAGCAGCTCAAAAACCCTAGAGAACGACAATGAGCAGTTCTTC.

This clonotype has more than one count but fewer than ten. CDR3 DNA sequence: TGTGCCAGCAGCCAGAGGAGGGCCGGCACAGATACGCAGTATTTT. Residues: CASSQRRAGTDTQYF. The rearrangement links TRBV7-6 to TRBJ2-3; TRBD2 might be the D (6 bases). V shed 5 bases and J shed 1 base, with 13 bases lying between them. The CDR3 covers 15 residues. Germline V gene lookup returns CDR1 SGHVS and CDR2 FNYEAQ.

This clonotype was picked up a small number of times. The chain recombines TRBV12-3 or TRBV12-4 with TRBJ2-7; the D call may be TRBD1 or TRBD2 (6 bases each). The V and J ends lost 3 bases and 0 bases respectively, with 12 bases between them. This CDR3 has 15 residues. In nucleotides, the CDR3 is TGTGCCAGCAGTTTCCTACAGGGACTCTCCTACGAGCAGTACTTC. Encoded protein: CASSFLQGLSYEQYF.

This rearrangement joins TRBV20-1 to TRBJ2-7, with D unresolved. The CDR3 totals 12 residues. V was cut by 5 bases and J by 2 bases, with 10 bases left in between. Germline V gene data show CDR1 as DFQATT and CDR2 as SNEGSKA (reference sequence). The CDR3 DNA reads TGCAGTGCTCGAGCTAGTCCCTACGAGCAGTACTTC. Protein sequence: CSARASPYEQYF.

The chain recombines TRBV11-2 with TRBJ2-7; 8 bases line up with TRBD2. V lost 5 bases and J lost 1; bases outside the gene matches: 10. CDR1 SGHAT and CDR2 FQNNGV come from the germline V gene. The CDR3 totals 16 residues. The CDR3 sequence is CASSAVAGTRSYEQYF. In nucleotides, the CDR3 is TGTGCCAGCAGCGCAGTGGCCGGGACTAGATCCTACGAGCAGTACTTC.

This chain joins TRBV6-6 and TRBJ2-1; D is unresolved. V was cut by 2 bases and J by 6 bases, with 5 bases left in between. The CDR3 spans 12 residues. Germline assignment: CDR1 MNHNY and CDR2 SVGAGI (reference sequence). CDR3 in amino acids: CASSYRPNEQFF. The DNA of the CDR3 is TGTGCCAGCAGTTACCGTCCCAATGAGCAGTTCTTC.

The chain is built from TRBV12-3 or TRBV12-4 and TRBJ1-4; weak D call: TRBD1 (5 bases). This CDR3 is 14 amino acids long. Trimming cost V 7 bases and J 2 bases, with 11 bases left between them. CDR3 sequence: CASTSGGTNEKLFF. DNA of the CDR3: TGTGCCAGCACTTCGGGGGGGACTAATGAAAAACTGTTTTTT.

This clonotype was seen a handful of times. The rearrangement uses TRBV11-2 and TRBJ2-1; 8 bases fit TRBD2. The germline gives CDR1 SGHAT, CDR2 FQNNGV. The ends lost 1 base at V and 7 bases at J; junction bases unmatched: 6. This CDR3 is 15 amino acids long. The CDR3 DNA follows: TGTGCCAGCAGCTTAGCCGGGACTAGGGCGAATGAGCAGTTCTTC. Translated: CASSLAGTRANEQFF.

The chain has TRBV27 and TRBJ2-1, with 14 positions matching TRBD2. Germline lookup yields CDR1 MNHEY and CDR2 SMNVEV (reference sequence). This CDR3 comprises 12 residues. After removal of 7 bases from V and 15 bases from J, the junction contained 5 bases not matched to a gene. The CDR3 loop reads CASTNGTSGRFF. In nucleotides, the CDR3 is TGTGCCAGCACAAATGGGACTAGCGGGAGGTTCTTC.

This rearrangement joins TRBV5-1 to TRBJ1-1; no definite D call. The V end was cut by 4 bases, the J end by 5 bases, with 15 bases between. Germline V lookup: CDR1 SGHRS, CDR2 YFSETQ. This CDR3 is 14 amino acids long. In DNA, the CDR3 is TGCGCCAGCAGCGTTCCGCAGACCGGGACTGAAGCTTTCTTT. Residues: CASSVPQTGTEAFF.

This rearrangement joins TRBV20-1 to TRBJ2-3, with 12 bases identical to TRBD2. V trimming: 3 bases; J trimming: 0 bases; junction bases outside the gene matches: 4. The CDR3 length is 16 residues. The germline V gene encodes CDR1 DFQATT and CDR2 SNEGSKA (reference sequence). CDR3 amino acids: CSARSSGRESTDTQYF. The CDR3 DNA reads TGCAGTGCTAGGTCTAGCGGGAGGGAGAGCACAGATACGCAGTATTTT.

This clonotype has only a few counts. This chain connects TRBV5-1 to TRBJ1-1; 7 bases are shared with TRBD1. Germline CDR1 SGHRS, CDR2 YFSETQ. V gave up 1 base and J gave up 7 bases; unmatched junction bases: 7. There are 14 residues in the CDR3. The CDR3 protein is CASSLKGGLSEAFF. CDR3 nucleotide sequence: TGCGCCAGCAGCTTGAAAGGGGGCCTAAGTGAAGCTTTCTTT.

This clonotype showed up many times. The chain joins TRBV5-1 to TRBJ1-4; 9 bases are shared with TRBD1. The CDR3 is made up of 15 amino acids. The V gene's germline CDR1 is SGHRS and CDR2 YFSETQ. V shed 1 base and J 5 bases; nucleotides not matched to a gene: 3. The CDR3 region is CASSLTGQGNEKLFF. The CDR3 bases are TGCGCCAGCAGCTTGACGGGACAGGGAAATGAAAAACTGTTTTTT.

This clonotype was counted many times. The chain has TRBV5-1 and TRBJ2-1, with 10 bases that match TRBD2. This CDR3 spans 14 amino acids. In germline, CDR1 is SGHRS, CDR2 YFSETQ. The trim removed 3 bases at V and 5 bases at J, leaving 2 bases unmatched. The CDR3 DNA reads TGCGCCAGCAGCTGGACTAGCGGAAACAATGAGCAGTTCTTC. It translates to CASSWTSGNNEQFF.

This clonotype was seen only a few times. The chain couples TRBV6-2 or TRBV6-3 to TRBJ1-1; D not certain. V lost 8 bases and J lost 1, with 11 bases in between. The germline V gene encodes CDR1 MNHEY and CDR2 SVGEGT. This CDR3 has 13 residues. CDR3 sequence: CASSEHWNTEAFF. DNA for the CDR3: TGTGCCAGCTCCGAACACTGGAACACTGAAGCTTTCTTT.

The V call is TRBV24-1, the J call TRBJ2-2; unclear D gene. Trimming took 3 bases from V and 7 from J, leaving 8 bases between them. Germline values: CDR1 KGHDR, CDR2 SFDVKD. The CDR3 sequence is 13 residues long. This CDR3 is CATSDHKGGELFF. The CDR3 DNA is TGTGCCACCAGTGATCACAAGGGCGGGGAGCTGTTTTTT.

This clonotype was seen more than once but under ten times. The rearrangement uses TRBV29-1 and TRBJ2-7; D not certain. Between the trimmed V and J ends, which lost 6 bases and 5 bases, there was a span of 8 bases. Germline values: CDR1 SQVTM, CDR2 ANQGSEA. This CDR3 region has 10 residues. CDR3 in DNA: TGCAGCGTGGCCGGTAACGAGCAGTACTTC. Its protein is CSVAGNEQYF.

The chain has TRBV11-2 and TRBJ2-7; D might be TRBD2 (5 bases). Deletions cut 5 bases from V and 4 bases from J, with 12 bases between. There are 13 residues in the CDR3. Germline V gene data show CDR1 as SGHAT and CDR2 as FQNNGV. The CDR3 region has the DNA TGTGCCAGCAGCCCCGGGCGGGTTTACGAGCAGTACTTC. This sequence encodes CASSPGRVYEQYF.